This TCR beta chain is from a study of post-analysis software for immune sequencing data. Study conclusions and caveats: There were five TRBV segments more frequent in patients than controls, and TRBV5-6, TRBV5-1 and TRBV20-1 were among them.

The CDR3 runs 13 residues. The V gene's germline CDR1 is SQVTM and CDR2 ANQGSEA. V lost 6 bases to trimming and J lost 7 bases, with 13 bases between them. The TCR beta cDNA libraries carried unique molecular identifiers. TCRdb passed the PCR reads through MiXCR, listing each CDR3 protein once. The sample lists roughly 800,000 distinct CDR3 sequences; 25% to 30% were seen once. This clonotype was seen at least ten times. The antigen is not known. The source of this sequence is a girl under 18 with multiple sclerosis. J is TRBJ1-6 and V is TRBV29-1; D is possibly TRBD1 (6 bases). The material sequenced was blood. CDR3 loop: CSVRDTLNSPLHF. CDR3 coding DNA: TGCAGCGTGAGGGACACGTTAAATTCACCCCTCCACTTT.